Presented here are 9 T cell receptor beta chains from one specimen sequenced in a study of cytomegalovirus exposure and HLA in healthy donors. Profiled with immunoSEQ multiplex PCR; TCRdb holds only in-frame clones, not every one. Among about 110,000 clones listed, roughly 84% were seen once. Sequencing was carried out using PBMCs. All receptors come from a woman aged 18-30 years in good health and CMV-seronegative.

The rearrangement joins TRBV4-1 to TRBJ2-1; maybe TRBD1 (6 bases). This CDR3 spans 15 amino acids. V was clipped by 1 base and J by 0 bases, with 7 bases between them. The germline V gene encodes CDR1 MGHRA and CDR2 YSYEKL. The chain's CDR3 is CASSQAGVSYNEQFF. The DNA for the CDR3 is TGCGCCAGCAGCCAAGCAGGGGTCTCCTACAATGAGCAGTTCTTC.

Ten or more counts support this clone. The chain couples TRBV25-1 to TRBJ2-3; TRBD1 agrees at 10 bases. The CDR3 totals 17 residues. V was pared by 5 bases and J by 4 bases, with 12 bases of the junction left unmatched. The germline CDR1 and CDR2 sequences are MGHDK and SYGVNS. CDR3 loop: CASSHPGTGAVSDTQYF. The CDR3 DNA reads TGTGCCAGCAGTCACCCCGGGACAGGGGCGGTTTCAGATACGCAGTATTTT.

The gene calls are TRBV9 and TRBJ2-7, with a tentative D call TRBD1 (7 bases). The ends were cut back, 0 bases at V and 6 bases at J, with 19 bases in the middle. CDR1 is SGDLS and CDR2 is YYNGEE in the germline V gene. The CDR3 has 16 residues. The CDR3 DNA reads as TGTGCCAGCAGCGTAGCTTCAGGGGGGCGACAGGGCGAGCAGTACTTC. As protein: CASSVASGGRQGEQYF. The entire variable domain, with the rest obtained from reference TRBV9 and TRBJ2-7, is as follows: DSGVTQTPKHLITATGQRVTLRCSPRSGDLSVYWYQQSLDQGLQFLIQYYNGEERAKGNILERFSAQQFPDLHSELNLSSLELGDSALYFCASSVASGGRQGEQYFGPGTRLTVT.

The chain combines TRBV6-5 with TRBJ1-1, with no clear D. This CDR3 comprises 12 residues. From germline, CDR1 is MNHEY and CDR2 SVGAGI. V shed 7 bases and J shed 5 bases, with 11 bases lying between them. This chain's CDR3 is CASTQILTEAFF. The CDR3 DNA reads as TGTGCCAGCACTCAGATTTTGACTGAAGCTTTCTTT.

The sample holds a few counts of this clone. This chain joins TRBV18 and TRBJ1-5; TRBD1 matches 8 bases. The V gene's germline CDR1 is KGHSH and CDR2 LQKENI. This CDR3 region has 15 residues. V lost 5 bases, J lost 2 bases, and 5 bases stayed unmatched. DNA for the CDR3: TGTGCCAGCTCAGCCGGACAGGGCGGCAATCAGCCCCAGCATTTT. It specifies CASSAGQGGNQPQHF.

The V gene is TRBV28, the J gene TRBJ1-1, with D possibly TRBD1 on 5 matching bases. V dropped 3 bases and J dropped 4 bases, with 15 bases sitting between them. CDR3 size: 15 residues. The germline gives CDR1 MDHEN, CDR2 SYDVKM. CDR3 sequence reads: CASSFWDRGFTEAFF. CDR3 in DNA: TGTGCCAGCAGTTTTTGGGACCGGGGGTTCACTGAAGCTTTCTTT.

This clone was recorded only once. The chain employs TRBV19 and TRBJ1-5, with D maybe TRBD1 (6 bases). The germline CDR1 and CDR2 sequences are LNHDA and SQIVND (reference sequence). Trimming cost V 3 bases and J 7 bases, with 13 bases left between them. The CDR3 runs 14 residues. DNA of the CDR3: TGTGCCAGTAGTATGGGAGGGGGAGGACAGCCCCAGCATTTT. It translates to CASSMGGGGQPQHF.

The chain links TRBV2 to TRBJ2-1; a weak D match, TRBD1 (6 bases). V was shortened by 6 bases and J by 7 bases, with 10 bases between the two germline ends. This CDR3 has 12 residues. From germline, CDR1 is SNHLY and CDR2 FYNNEI. CDR3 sequence: CASRTDSNEQFF. DNA of the CDR3: TGTGCCAGCAGGACGGACAGTAATGAGCAGTTCTTC.

The chain couples TRBV11-2 to TRBJ2-3; possible D gene TRBD1, 7 bases. V lost 6 bases to trimming and J lost 0 bases, with 13 bases between them. The CDR3 contains 15 residues. From germline, CDR1 is SGHAT and CDR2 FQNNGV. The CDR3 sequence is CASSSSGGSTDTQYF. The CDR3, as DNA: TGTGCCAGCAGTAGCTCAGGGGGGAGCACAGATACGCAGTATTTT.